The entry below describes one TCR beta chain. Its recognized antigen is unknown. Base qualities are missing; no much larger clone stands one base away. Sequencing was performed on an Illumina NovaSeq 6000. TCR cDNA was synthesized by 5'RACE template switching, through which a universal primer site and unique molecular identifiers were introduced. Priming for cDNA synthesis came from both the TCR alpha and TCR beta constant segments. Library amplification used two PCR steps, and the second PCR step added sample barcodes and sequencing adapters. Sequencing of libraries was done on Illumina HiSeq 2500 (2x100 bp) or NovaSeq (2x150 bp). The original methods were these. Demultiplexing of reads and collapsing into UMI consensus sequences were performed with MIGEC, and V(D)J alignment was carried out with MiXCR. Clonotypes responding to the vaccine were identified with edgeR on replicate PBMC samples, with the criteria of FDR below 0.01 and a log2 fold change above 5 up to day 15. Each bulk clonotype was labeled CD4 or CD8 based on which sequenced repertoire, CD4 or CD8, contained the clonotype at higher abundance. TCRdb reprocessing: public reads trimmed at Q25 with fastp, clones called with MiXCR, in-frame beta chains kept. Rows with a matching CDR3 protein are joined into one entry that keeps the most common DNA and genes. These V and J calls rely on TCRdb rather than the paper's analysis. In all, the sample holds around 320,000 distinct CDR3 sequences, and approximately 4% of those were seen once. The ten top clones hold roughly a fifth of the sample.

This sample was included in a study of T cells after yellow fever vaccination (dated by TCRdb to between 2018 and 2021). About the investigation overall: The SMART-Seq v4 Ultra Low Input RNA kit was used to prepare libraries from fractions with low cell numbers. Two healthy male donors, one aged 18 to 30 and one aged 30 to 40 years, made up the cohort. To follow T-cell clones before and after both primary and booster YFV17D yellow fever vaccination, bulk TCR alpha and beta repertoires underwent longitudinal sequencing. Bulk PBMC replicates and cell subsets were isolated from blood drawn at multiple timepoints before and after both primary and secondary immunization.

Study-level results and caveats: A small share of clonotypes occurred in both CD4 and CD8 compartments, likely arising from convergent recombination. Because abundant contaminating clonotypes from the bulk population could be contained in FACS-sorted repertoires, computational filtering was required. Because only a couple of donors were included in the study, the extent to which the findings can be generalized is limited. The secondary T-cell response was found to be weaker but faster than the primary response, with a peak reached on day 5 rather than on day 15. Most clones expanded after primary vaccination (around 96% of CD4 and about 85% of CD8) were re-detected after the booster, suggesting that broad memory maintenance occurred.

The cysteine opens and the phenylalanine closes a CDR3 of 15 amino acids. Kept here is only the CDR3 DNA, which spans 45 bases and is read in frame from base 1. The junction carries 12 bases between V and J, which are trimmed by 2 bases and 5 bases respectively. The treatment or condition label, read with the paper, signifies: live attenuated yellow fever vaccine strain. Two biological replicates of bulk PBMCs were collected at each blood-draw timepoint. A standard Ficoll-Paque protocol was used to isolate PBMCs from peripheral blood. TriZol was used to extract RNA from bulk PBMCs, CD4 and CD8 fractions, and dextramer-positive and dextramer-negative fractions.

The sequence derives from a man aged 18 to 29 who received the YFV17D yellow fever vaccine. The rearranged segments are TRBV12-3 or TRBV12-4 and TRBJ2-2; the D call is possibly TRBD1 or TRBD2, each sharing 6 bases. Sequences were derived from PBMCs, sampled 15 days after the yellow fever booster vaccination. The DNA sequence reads TGTGCCAGCAGTTTAAGGCAGGGGAGGACCGGGGAGCTGTTTTTT. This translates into CASSLRQGRTGELFF.